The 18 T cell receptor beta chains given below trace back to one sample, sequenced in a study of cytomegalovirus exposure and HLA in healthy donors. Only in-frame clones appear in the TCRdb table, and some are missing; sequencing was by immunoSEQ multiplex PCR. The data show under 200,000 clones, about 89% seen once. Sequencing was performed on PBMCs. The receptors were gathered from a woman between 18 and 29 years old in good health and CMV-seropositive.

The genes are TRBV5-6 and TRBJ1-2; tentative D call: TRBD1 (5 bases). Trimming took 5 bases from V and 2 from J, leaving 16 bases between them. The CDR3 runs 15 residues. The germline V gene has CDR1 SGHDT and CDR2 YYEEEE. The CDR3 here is CASRMWAGRNYGYTF. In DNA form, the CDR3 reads TGTGCCAGCAGGATGTGGGCAGGGCGAAACTATGGCTACACCTTC.

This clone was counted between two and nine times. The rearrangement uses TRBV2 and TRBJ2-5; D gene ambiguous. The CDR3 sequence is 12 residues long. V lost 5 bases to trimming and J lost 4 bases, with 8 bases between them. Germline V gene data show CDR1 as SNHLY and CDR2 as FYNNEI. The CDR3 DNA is TGTGCCAGCAGTAGACTGGTAGAGACCCAGTACTTC. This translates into CASSRLVETQYF.

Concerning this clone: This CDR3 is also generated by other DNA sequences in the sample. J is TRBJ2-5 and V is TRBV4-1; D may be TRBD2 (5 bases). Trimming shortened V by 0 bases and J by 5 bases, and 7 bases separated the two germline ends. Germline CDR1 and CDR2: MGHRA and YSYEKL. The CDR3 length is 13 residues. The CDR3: CASSQDGEETQYF. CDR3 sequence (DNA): TGCGCCAGCAGCCAAGATGGGGAGGAGACCCAGTACTTC.

DNA for the CDR3: TGCGCCAGCAGCTACAGGGGGCGGCTTACAGATACGCAGTATTTT. Its protein product is CASSYRGRLTDTQYF. The chain uses TRBV5-1 and TRBJ2-3, with 9 bases lining up with TRBD1. Germline CDR1 is SGHRS and CDR2 is YFSETQ. CDR3 length: 15 residues. With V trimmed by 3 bases and J by 3 bases, 5 bases remained unmatched.

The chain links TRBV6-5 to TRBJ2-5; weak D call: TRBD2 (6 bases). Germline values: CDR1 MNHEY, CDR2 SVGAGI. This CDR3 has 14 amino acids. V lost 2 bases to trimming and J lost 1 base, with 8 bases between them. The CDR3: CASSYGGSQETQYF. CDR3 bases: TGTGCCAGCAGTTACGGAGGGTCCCAAGAGACCCAGTACTTC.

In DNA form, the CDR3 reads TGTGCCAGCAGCGACAGGGGGGGCGAGAATGAGCAGTTCTTC. Its protein is CASSDRGGENEQFF. This chain connects TRBV6-5 to TRBJ2-1; 9 bases map to TRBD1. Looked up from germline, CDR1 is MNHEY and CDR2 is SVGAGI. The V segment lost 6 bases and the J segment 7 bases; nucleotides outside the gene matches: 7. The CDR3 spans 14 residues.

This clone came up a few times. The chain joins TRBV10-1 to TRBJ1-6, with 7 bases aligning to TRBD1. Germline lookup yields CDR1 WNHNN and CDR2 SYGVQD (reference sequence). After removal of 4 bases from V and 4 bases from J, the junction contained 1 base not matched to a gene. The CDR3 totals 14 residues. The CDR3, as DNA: TGCGCCAGCAGTGCAGGGGGGTATAATTCACCCCTCCACTTT. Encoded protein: CASSAGGYNSPLHF.

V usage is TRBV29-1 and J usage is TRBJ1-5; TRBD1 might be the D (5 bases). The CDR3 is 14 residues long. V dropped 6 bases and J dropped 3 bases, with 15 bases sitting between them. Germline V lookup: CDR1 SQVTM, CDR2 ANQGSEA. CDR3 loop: CSVAYGGFNQPQHF. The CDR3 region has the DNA TGCAGCGTCGCCTATGGGGGGTTCAATCAGCCCCAGCATTTT. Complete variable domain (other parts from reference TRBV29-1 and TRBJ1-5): SAVISQKPSRDICQRGTSLTIQCQVDSQVTMMFWYRQQPGQSLTLIATANQGSEATYESGFVIDKFPISRPNLTFSTLTVSNMSPEDSSIYLCSVAYGGFNQPQHFGDGTRLSIL.

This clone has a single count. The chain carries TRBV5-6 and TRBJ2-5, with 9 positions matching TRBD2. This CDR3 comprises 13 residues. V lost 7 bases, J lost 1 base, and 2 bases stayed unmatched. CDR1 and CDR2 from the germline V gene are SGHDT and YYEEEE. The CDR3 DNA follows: TGTGCCAGCGCGACTAGCGGCCAAGAGACCCAGTACTTC. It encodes CASATSGQETQYF. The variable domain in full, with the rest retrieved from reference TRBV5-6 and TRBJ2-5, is DAGVTQSPTHLIKTRGQQVTLRCSPKSGHDTVSWYQQALGQGPQFIFQYYEEEERQRGNFPDRFSGHQFPNYSSELNVNALLLGDSALYLCASATSGQETQYFGPGTRLLVL.

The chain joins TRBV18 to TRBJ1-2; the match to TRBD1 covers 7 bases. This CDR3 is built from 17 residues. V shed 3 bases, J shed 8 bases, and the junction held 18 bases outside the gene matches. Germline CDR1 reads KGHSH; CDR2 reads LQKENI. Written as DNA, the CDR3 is TGTGCCAGCTCACCTAATCCCAGGACAGGTTCCAGTGAGGGCTACACCTTC. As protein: CASSPNPRTGSSEGYTF.

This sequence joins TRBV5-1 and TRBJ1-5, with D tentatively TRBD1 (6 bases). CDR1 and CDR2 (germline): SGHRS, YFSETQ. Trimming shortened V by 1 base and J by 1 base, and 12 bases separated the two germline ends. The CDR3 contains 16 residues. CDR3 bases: TGCGCCAGCAGCTTGTCACCGACAGGAAGCAATCAGCCCCAGCATTTT. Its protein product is CASSLSPTGSNQPQHF.

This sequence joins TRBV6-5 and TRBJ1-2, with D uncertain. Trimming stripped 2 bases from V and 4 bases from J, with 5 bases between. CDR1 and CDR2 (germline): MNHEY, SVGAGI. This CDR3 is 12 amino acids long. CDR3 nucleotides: TGTGCCAGCAGTTACACGGGCTATGGCTACACCTTC. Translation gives CASSYTGYGYTF.

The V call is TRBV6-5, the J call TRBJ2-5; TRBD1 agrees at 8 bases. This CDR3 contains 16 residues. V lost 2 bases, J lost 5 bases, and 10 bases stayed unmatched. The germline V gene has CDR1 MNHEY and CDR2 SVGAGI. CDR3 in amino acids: CASSYARQGAGETQYF. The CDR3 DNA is TGTGCCAGCAGTTACGCTAGGCAGGGGGCAGGGGAGACCCAGTACTTC.

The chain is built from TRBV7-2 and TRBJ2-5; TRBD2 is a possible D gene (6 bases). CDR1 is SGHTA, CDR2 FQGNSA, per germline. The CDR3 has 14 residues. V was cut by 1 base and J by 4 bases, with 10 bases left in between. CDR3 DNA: TGTGCCAGCAGCTTAGTTGCCGGGGGAGAGACCCAGTACTTC. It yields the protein CASSLVAGGETQYF. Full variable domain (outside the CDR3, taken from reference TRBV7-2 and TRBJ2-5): GAGVSQSPSNKVTEKGKDVELRCDPISGHTALYWYRQSLGQGLEFLIYFQGNSAPDKSGLPSDRFSAERTGGSVSTLTIQRTQQEDSAVYLCASSLVAGGETQYFGPGTRLLVL.

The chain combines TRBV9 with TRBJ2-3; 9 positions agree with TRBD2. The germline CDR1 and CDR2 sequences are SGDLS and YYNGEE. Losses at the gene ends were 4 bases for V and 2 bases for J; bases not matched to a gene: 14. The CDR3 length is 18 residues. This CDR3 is CASSLKASGNRVTDTQYF. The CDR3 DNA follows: TGTGCCAGCAGCCTAAAGGCTAGCGGGAATCGGGTCACAGATACGCAGTATTTT.

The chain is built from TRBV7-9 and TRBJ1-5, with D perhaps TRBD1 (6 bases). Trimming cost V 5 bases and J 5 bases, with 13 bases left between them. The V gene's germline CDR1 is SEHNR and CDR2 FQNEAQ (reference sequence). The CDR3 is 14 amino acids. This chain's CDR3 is CASSLVGGHQPQHF. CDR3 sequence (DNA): TGTGCCAGCAGCCTCGTGGGGGGGCATCAGCCCCAGCATTTT.

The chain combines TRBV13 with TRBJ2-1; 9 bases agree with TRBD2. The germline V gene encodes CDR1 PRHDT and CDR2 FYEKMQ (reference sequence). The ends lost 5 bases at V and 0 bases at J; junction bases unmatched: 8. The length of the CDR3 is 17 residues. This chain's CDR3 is CASSISSGTRSYNEQFF. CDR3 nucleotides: TGTGCCAGCAGCATCTCTAGCGGGACCCGCTCCTACAATGAGCAGTTCTTC.

CDR3 sequence: CASSDRADTQYF. CDR3 bases: TGCGCCAGCAGTGATCGGGCAGATACGCAGTATTTT. The V call is TRBV23-1, the J call TRBJ2-3; no clear D gene. TRBV23-1 qualifies as an ORF whose function is uncertain. With 5 bases removed from V and 4 bases from J, the gap between germline ends came to 7 bases. This CDR3 comprises 12 residues.